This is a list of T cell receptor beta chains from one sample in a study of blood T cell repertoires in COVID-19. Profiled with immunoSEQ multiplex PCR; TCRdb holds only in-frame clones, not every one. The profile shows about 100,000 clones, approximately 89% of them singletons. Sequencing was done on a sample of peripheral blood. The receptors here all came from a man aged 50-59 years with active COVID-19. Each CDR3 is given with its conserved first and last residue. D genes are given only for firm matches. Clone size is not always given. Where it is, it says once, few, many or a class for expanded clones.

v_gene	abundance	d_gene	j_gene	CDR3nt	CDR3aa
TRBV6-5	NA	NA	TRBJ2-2	TGTGCCAGCAGGTCGCAGGGACAAAACACCGGGGAGCTGTTTTTT	CASRSQGQNTGELFF
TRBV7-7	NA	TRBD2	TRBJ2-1	TGTGCCACCACCCCATTGCTAGCGGGTCCCGGAGTTCAGTTCTTC	CATTPLLAGPGVQFF
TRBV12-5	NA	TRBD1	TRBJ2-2	TGTGCTAGTGGCCCAGGACAGGGGGCCGGGGAGCTGTTTTTT	CASGPGQGAGELFF
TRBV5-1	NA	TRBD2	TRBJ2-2	TGCGCCAGCAGCTCGGGACTAGTGGCCGGGGAGCTGTTTTTT	CASSSGLVAGELFF
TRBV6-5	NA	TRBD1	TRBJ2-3	TGTGCCAGCAGTTTGGGACAGGGGACAGATACGCAGTATTTT	CASSLGQGTDTQYF
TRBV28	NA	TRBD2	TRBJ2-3	TGTGCCAGCAGTTTCGGGACTAGCGGGAGAGAGACAGATACGCAGTATTTT	CASSFGTSGRETDTQYF
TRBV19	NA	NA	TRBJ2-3	TGTGCCAGTAGTAGGGGGCGCGCCCCCACAGATACGCAGTATTTT	CASSRGRAPTDTQYF
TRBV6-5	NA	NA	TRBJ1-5	TGTGCCAGCAGCCCAGGAGGATATAGCAATCAGCCCCAGCATTTT	CASSPGGYSNQPQHF
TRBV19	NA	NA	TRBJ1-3	TGTGCCAGTAGTATAGCTAGTACGGGACTCCTAAACTCTGGAAACACCATATATTTT	CASSIASTGLLNSGNTIYF
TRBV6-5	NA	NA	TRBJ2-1	TGTGCCAGCAGTTACGGGCGGGGAGCCTACAATGAGCAGTTCTTC	CASSYGRGAYNEQFF
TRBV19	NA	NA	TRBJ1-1	TGTGCCAGTAGCCCGGGGGGATCCCCCGGCGGGACTGAAGCTTTCTTT	CASSPGGSPGGTEAFF
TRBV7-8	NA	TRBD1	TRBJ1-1	TGTGCCAGCAGCCTCAAAGGGGGACAGGGGGCCTTGAACACTGAAGCTTTCTTT	CASSLKGGQGALNTEAFF
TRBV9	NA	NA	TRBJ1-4	TGTGCCAGCAGCGTAAGGCCTCAGAGGGAAAAACTGTTTTTT	CASSVRPQREKLFF
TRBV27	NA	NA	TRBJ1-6	TGTGCCAGCAGTTTATCGGCAGGGTATAATTCACCCCTCCACTTT	CASSLSAGYNSPLHF
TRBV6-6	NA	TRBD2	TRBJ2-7	TGTGCCAGCAGTTCCCTCGAACTAGCGGGGGGCTACGAGCAGTACTTC	CASSSLELAGGYEQYF
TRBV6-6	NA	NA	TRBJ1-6	TGTGCCAGCACCGAAGACAGACCCAATTCACCCCTCCACTTT	CASTEDRPNSPLHF
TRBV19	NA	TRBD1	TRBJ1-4	TGTGCCAGTAGTATCACCGGGACAGGGGATGAAAAACTGTTTTTT	CASSITGTGDEKLFF
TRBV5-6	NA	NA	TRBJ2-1	TGTGCCAGCAGCCTCACGGGGTTACCTCCGGGTGAGCAGTTCTTC	CASSLTGLPPGEQFF
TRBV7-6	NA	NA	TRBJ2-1	TGTGCCAGCAGCTTAAGTTGGCAGGGCTACAATGAGCAGTTCTTC	CASSLSWQGYNEQFF
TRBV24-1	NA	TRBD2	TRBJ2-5	TGTGCCACCAGTCCCTCTTCGTTTAGCGGGAGGAGGACCCAGTACTTC	CATSPSSFSGRRTQYF
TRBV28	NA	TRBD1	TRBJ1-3	TGTGCCAGCACTAGACAGGGTACTGGAAACACCATATATTTT	CASTRQGTGNTIYF
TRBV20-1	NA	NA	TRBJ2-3	TGCAGTGCTAGTTTTACTCGAAGCACAGATACGCAGTATTTT	CSASFTRSTDTQYF
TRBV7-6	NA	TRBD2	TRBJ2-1	TGTGCCACCACCCAGCCCACCAGCGGGACCCGCTACAATGAGCAGTTCTTC	CATTQPTSGTRYNEQFF
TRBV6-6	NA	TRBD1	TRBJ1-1	TGTGCCAGCAGTTTTAGGACAGGAAACACTGAAGCTTTCTTT	CASSFRTGNTEAFF
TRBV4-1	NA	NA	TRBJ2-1	TGCGCCAGCAGCCAAGCACGGGAAAATGAGCAGTTCTTC	CASSQARENEQFF
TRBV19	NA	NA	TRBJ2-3	TGTGCCAGTAGTATTTACGGTACGAGCACAGATACGCAGTATTTT	CASSIYGTSTDTQYF
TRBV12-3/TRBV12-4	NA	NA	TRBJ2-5	TGTGCCAGCAGTTTAGGACCAGCGGCCCAGTACTTC	CASSLGPAAQYF
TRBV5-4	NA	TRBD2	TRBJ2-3	TGTGCCAGCAGCTTTGTTCCGGGGGGGCCGGTAGATACGCAGTATTTT	CASSFVPGGPVDTQYF
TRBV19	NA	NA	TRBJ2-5	TGTGCCAGTAGTATAGCAGGGTATGAATCGGAGACCCAGTACTTC	CASSIAGYESETQYF
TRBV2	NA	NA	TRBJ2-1	TGTGCCAGCACTAAAGAGGGGGAATACTACAATGAGCAGTTCTTC	CASTKEGEYYNEQFF
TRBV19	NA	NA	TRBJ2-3	TGTGCCAGTAGTATAGATGAGGGAAATACGCAGTATTTT	CASSIDEGNTQYF
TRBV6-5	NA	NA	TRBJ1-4	TGTGCCAGCAGTTATTCTGGGGTCAGGGTAGGCGAAAAACTGTTTTTT	CASSYSGVRVGEKLFF
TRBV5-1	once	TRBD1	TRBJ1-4	TGCGCCAGCAGCTCGACAGGGGGGGATTATGAAAAACTGTTTTTT	CASSSTGGDYEKLFF
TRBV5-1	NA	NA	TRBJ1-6	TGCGCCAGCAGCCCGGGCCTTGACAGCTCCTATAATTCACCCCTCCACTTT	CASSPGLDSSYNSPLHF
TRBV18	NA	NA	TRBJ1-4	TGTGCCAGCTCAGCCTCGAGTGAAAAACTGTTTTTT	CASSASSEKLFF
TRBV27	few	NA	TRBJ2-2	TGTGCCAGCAGTTTATCGATAGCCGGGGAGCTGTTTTTT	CASSLSIAGELFF
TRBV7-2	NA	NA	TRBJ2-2	TGTGCCAGCAGCCCCTCTTTCGGGGAGCTGTTTTTT	CASSPSFGELFF
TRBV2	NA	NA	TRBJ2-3	TGTGCCAGCAGTGAGTTCGGCACAGATACGCAGTATTTT	CASSEFGTDTQYF
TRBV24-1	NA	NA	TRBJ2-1	TGTGCCACCAGTGATTTGAGGGGTCCGACTCTGTTCTTC	CATSDLRGPTLFF
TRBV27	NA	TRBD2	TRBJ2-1	TGTGCCAGCAGTCTACCGCCACTAGCGCGGGGCTTGAATGAGCAGTTCTTC	CASSLPPLARGLNEQFF
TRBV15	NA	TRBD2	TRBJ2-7	TGTGCCACCAGCAGTTTCCGGGGGGGTACCTACGAGCAGTACTTC	CATSSFRGGTYEQYF
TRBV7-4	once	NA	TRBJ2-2	TGTGCCAGCAGCAGCCGGACTAGGGGGTTTATCTCCGGGGAGCTGTTTTTT	CASSSRTRGFISGELFF
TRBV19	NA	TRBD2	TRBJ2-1	TGTGCCAGTAGAAGACTAGCGGGAGATTTTAAAGAGTCCTACAATGAGCAGTTCTTC	CASRRLAGDFKESYNEQFF